This entry lists 10 T cell receptor beta chains sequenced from one sample in a study of control samples from healthy donors and cancer patients. The method was immunoSEQ multiplex PCR; TCRdb's version includes in-frame clones alone and lacks a portion of them. The sample comprises about 60,000 clones, approximately 85% of which are singletons, and approximately 5% rests with the top ten. Sequenced sample: blood. Receptors originate from a man aged 35 to 55 in good health.

Written as DNA, the CDR3 is TGCAGCGTTGCAGGGGTTCTCACAGATACGCAGTATTTT. Translating it yields CSVAGVLTDTQYF. V and J are TRBV29-1 and TRBJ2-3, with D maybe TRBD1 (6 bases). V lost 4 bases, J lost 2 bases, and 10 bases lay in between. The CDR3 contains 13 residues. Germline V gene lookup returns CDR1 SQVTM and CDR2 ANQGSEA.

The J gene is TRBJ1-6, the V gene TRBV5-6; TRBD1 agrees at 10 bases. V lost 0 bases and J lost 9; bases outside the gene matches: 3. The CDR3 contains 15 residues. Germline CDR1 reads SGHDT; CDR2 reads YYEEEE. The CDR3 region has the DNA TGTGCCAGCAGCTTGGCGACAGGGGGCAGTTCACCCCTCCACTTT. This sequence encodes CASSLATGGSSPLHF.

This chain joins TRBV7-2 and TRBJ2-7, with D unresolved. The germline gives CDR1 SGHTA, CDR2 FQGNSA. V lost 6 bases and J lost 2, with 14 bases in between. The CDR3 is 14 residues long. CDR3 DNA: TGTGCCAGCAGTCTACGTGGCAGAGCCTACGAGCAGTACTTC. It yields the protein CASSLRGRAYEQYF.

This chain connects TRBV7-2 to TRBJ1-1, with 11 bases matching TRBD1. Germline assignment: CDR1 SGHTA and CDR2 FQGNSA. With V trimmed by 3 bases and J by 10 bases, 4 bases remained unmatched. This CDR3 has 13 residues. DNA of the CDR3: TGTGCCAGCAGCTTGGACAGGGGGCTAGGAGCTTTCTTT. It codes for CASSLDRGLGAFF.

CDR3 nucleotide sequence: TGTGCCACCAGCAGAAGTTTGAGAGGGGGGACTAGGCCCGACTACGAGCAGTACTTC. It encodes CATSRSLRGGTRPDYEQYF. The V and J genes are TRBV15 and TRBJ2-7; TRBD2 matches 8 bases. The CDR3 sequence is 19 residues long. The J segment lost 3 bases and the V segment lost 2 bases, leaving 18 bases of the junction unmatched. Germline assignment: CDR1 LNHNV and CDR2 YYDKDF (reference sequence).

V gene TRBV5-1 combines with J gene TRBJ2-3, with D possibly TRBD1 on 8 matching bases. The CDR3 contains 17 residues. V was trimmed by 1 base and J by 0 bases, leaving 15 bases between them. From germline, CDR1 is SGHRS and CDR2 YFSETQ. In nucleotides, the CDR3 is TGCGCCAGCAGCTTGCGGAAACAGGGGGGGAGCACAGATACGCAGTATTTT. Translating gives CASSLRKQGGSTDTQYF.

In DNA, the CDR3 is TGTGCCAGCAGTGACTCTTCGGGCAATCAGCCCCAGCATTTT. This gives the protein CASSDSSGNQPQHF. J is TRBJ1-5 and V is TRBV6-4; D gene unclear. This CDR3 is built from 14 residues. Trimming took off 0 bases at V and 2 bases at J, with 5 bases between the two ends. Germline values: CDR1 MRHNA, CDR2 SNTAGT.

This chain uses TRBV4-3 with TRBJ2-7; the D is unclear. The CDR3 has 13 residues. V was pared by 1 base and J by 5 bases, with 9 bases between. Looked up from germline, CDR1 is LGHNA and CDR2 is YSLEER. The CDR3 here is CASSQAHRDEQYF. The CDR3 DNA is TGCGCCAGCAGCCAAGCCCATAGGGACGAGCAGTACTTC.

This rearrangement joins TRBV6-2 or TRBV6-3 to TRBJ2-1; D uncertain. The CDR3 loop spans 17 amino acids. Deletions cut 2 bases from V and 6 bases from J, with 20 bases between. The germline CDR1 and CDR2 sequences are MNHEY and SVGEGT. The CDR3 region has the DNA TGTGCCAGCAGTTACCCCTCGCGTGAGGCAATTTTCAATGAGCAGTTCTTC. Protein: CASSYPSREAIFNEQFF.

This chain joins TRBV5-4 and TRBJ2-7, with unresolved D. With 1 base removed from V and 2 bases from J, the gap between germline ends came to 10 bases. Germline V gene sequence: CDR1 SGHNT, CDR2 YYREEE (reference sequence). This CDR3 has 14 residues. CDR3 protein: CASSLSASTYEQYF. The DNA for the CDR3 is TGTGCCAGCAGCTTGTCCGCGTCAACCTACGAGCAGTACTTC.